These 28 T cell receptor beta chains came from one sample sequenced in a study of blood T cell repertoires in COVID-19. TCRdb keeps only in-frame clones here, not all; method: immunoSEQ multiplex PCR. The sample lists about 80,000 clones; about 85% were seen once. The specimen was peripheral blood. The receptors were gathered from a man aged 55-75 years with active or convalescent COVID-19.

V usage is TRBV25-1 and J usage is TRBJ2-1; D ambiguous. From germline, CDR1 is MGHDK and CDR2 SYGVNS. This CDR3 contains 11 residues. CDR3 in amino acids: CASRWVNEQFF. The CDR3 nucleotides are TGTGCTTCCAGGTGGGTGAATGAGCAGTTCTTC.

J is TRBJ1-5 and V is TRBV29-1, with TRBD1 identical over 7 bases. The germline gives CDR1 SQVTM, CDR2 ANQGSEA. This CDR3 region has 14 residues. The trim removed 6 bases at V and 2 bases at J, leaving 7 bases unmatched. CDR3 sequence reads: CSVQTGTGNQPQHF. The CDR3 DNA is TGCAGCGTCCAGACAGGGACGGGCAATCAGCCCCAGCATTTT.

The V and J genes are TRBV7-9 and TRBJ2-7, with a tentative D call TRBD1 (6 bases). The CDR3 contains 12 residues. Per germline, CDR1 SEHNR and CDR2 FQNEAQ (reference sequence). Trimming removed 6 bases at V and 6 bases at J, with 12 bases between. CDR3 amino acids: CASRPQGPEQYF. CDR3 nucleotide sequence: TGTGCCAGCAGACCTCAGGGGCCCGAGCAGTACTTC.

The chain is built from TRBV5-1 and TRBJ2-1; D is unresolved. Germline CDR1 and CDR2: SGHRS and YFSETQ. Trimming removed 0 bases from V and 3 bases from J, with 7 bases in between. CDR3 length equals 14 residues. The DNA of the CDR3 is TGCGCCAGCAGCTTGGTCGCGGACTACAATGAGCAGTTCTTC. It encodes CASSLVADYNEQFF.

The chain combines TRBV5-6 with TRBJ1-4; TRBD1 might be the D (5 bases). V shed 3 bases and J shed 7 bases, with 22 bases lying between them. Per the germline V gene, CDR1 is SGHDT and CDR2 is YYEEEE. This CDR3 has 17 amino acids. CDR3: CASSSNARAGWGEKLFF. For the CDR3, the DNA is TGTGCCAGCAGCTCCAACGCTCGTGCAGGGTGGGGTGAAAAACTGTTTTTT.

In this sample, this clone turned up once. The rearrangement uses TRBV27 and TRBJ1-2, with 8 bases lining up with TRBD1. CDR3 size: 16 residues. The V and J ends lost 6 bases and 6 bases, in that order; junction bases with no gene match: 15. Germline V gene sequence: CDR1 MNHEY, CDR2 SMNVEV (reference sequence). CDR3 bases: TGTGCCAGCAGGCCAAGCCCGTCAGGGGGCGTCGATGGCTACACCTTC. This codes for CASRPSPSGGVDGYTF.

The J gene is TRBJ1-5, the V gene TRBV29-1; tentatively, D is TRBD1 (5 bases). This CDR3 has 15 residues. Trimming stripped 6 bases from V and 5 bases from J, with 20 bases between. Germline CDR1 and CDR2: SQVTM and ANQGSEA. The CDR3 sequence is CSVSGQGGPHQPQHF. The CDR3 region has the DNA TGCAGCGTGAGCGGGCAGGGCGGCCCCCATCAGCCCCAGCATTTT. The full variable domain, rest sourced from reference TRBV29-1 and TRBJ1-5, is SAVISQKPSRDICQRGTSLTIQCQVDSQVTMMFWYRQQPGQSLTLIATANQGSEATYESGFVIDKFPISRPNLTFSTLTVSNMSPEDSSIYLCSVSGQGGPHQPQHFGDGTRLSIL.

The J gene is TRBJ2-1, the V gene TRBV5-4; 8 bases are a match to TRBD1. Trimming took 5 bases from V and 8 from J; bases not matched to a gene: 6. The CDR3 consists of 13 residues. Germline-derived CDR1 and CDR2 are SGHNT and YYREEE (reference sequence). The CDR3 nucleotides read TGTGCCAGCAGTCCGGACAGGGCCGATGAGCAGTTCTTC. It is translated as CASSPDRADEQFF.

This clone was counted once. V usage is TRBV5-1 and J usage is TRBJ2-1, with 7 bases fitting TRBD1. Germline V CDR1 and CDR2: SGHRS, YFSETQ. The junction had 10 bases not matched to a gene; V was cut back by 4 bases and J by 6 bases. The CDR3 loop spans 15 amino acids. CDR3 nucleotide sequence: TGCGCCAGCAGCCAAACAGGGGCGGTGGGCAATGAGCAGTTCTTC. This encodes CASSQTGAVGNEQFF.

V is TRBV18 and J is TRBJ1-6; TRBD1 matches at 8 bases. Germline V CDR1 and CDR2: KGHSH, LQKENI. Trimming took 4 bases from V and 10 from J; bases not matched to a gene: 9. The CDR3 length is 15 residues. The CDR3 spells CASSLLGQGDSPLHF. CDR3 DNA sequence: TGTGCCAGCTCACTACTCGGACAGGGTGACTCACCCCTCCACTTT.

This clone turned up a few times. The CDR3 sequence: CASSSRTSGGTDTQYF. CDR3 nucleotide sequence: TGTGCCAGCAGCTCCCGGACTAGCGGGGGCACAGATACGCAGTATTTT. V gene TRBV5-4 combines with J gene TRBJ2-3; 12 bases are a match to TRBD2. The CDR3 loop spans 16 amino acids. Germline V CDR1 and CDR2: SGHNT, YYREEE (reference sequence). The trim removed 3 bases at V and 1 base at J, leaving 3 bases unmatched.

V is TRBV5-1 and J is TRBJ2-7, with TRBD1 matching 8 bases. Trimming at V came to 2 bases and at J to 9 bases, leaving 13 bases not matched to a gene. Germline-derived CDR1 and CDR2 are SGHRS and YFSETQ. The CDR3 is made up of 15 amino acids. The CDR3 reads CASSLSRTGSRRQYF. Written as DNA, the CDR3 is TGCGCCAGCAGCTTAAGTCGGACAGGGTCGAGGAGGCAGTACTTC.

The V call is TRBV7-2, the J call TRBJ1-3; D gene uncertain. The CDR3 extends over 14 amino acids. CDR1 is SGHTA, CDR2 FQGNSA, per germline. V was shortened by 1 base and J by 0 bases, with 4 bases between the two germline ends. CDR3 bases: TGTGCCAGCAGCTTAGGAGACTCTGGAAACACCATATATTTT. Protein product: CASSLGDSGNTIYF.

CDR3 bases: TGTGCCATCAGTGAGGGTGGTTCTGGGGCCGAAAAACTGTTTTTT. Its protein product is CAISEGGSGAEKLFF. This rearrangement joins TRBV10-3 to TRBJ1-4, with a tentative D call TRBD1 (5 bases). CDR3 length: 15 residues. Per the germline V gene, CDR1 is ENHRY and CDR2 is SYGVKD. V was trimmed by 2 bases and J by 8 bases, leaving 15 bases between them.

The chain has TRBV19 and TRBJ1-1, with a possible D match to TRBD1 (6 bases). V was pared by 3 bases and J by 0 bases, with 14 bases between. Per germline, CDR1 LNHDA and CDR2 SQIVND (reference sequence). This CDR3 has 16 amino acids. The DNA of the CDR3 is TGTGCCAGTAGTATCCCAGGGGCGAGTATGAACACTGAAGCTTTCTTT. Its protein is CASSIPGASMNTEAFF.

The chain couples TRBV9 to TRBJ2-7; TRBD1 matches 8 bases. There are 14 residues in the CDR3. Germline loops: CDR1 SGDLS, CDR2 YYNGEE. V lost 4 bases to trimming and J lost 5 bases; unmatched junction nucleotides: 8. CDR3 DNA sequence: TGTGCCAGCAGCCCATACACAGGGGGAGACGAGCAGTACTTC. Encoded protein: CASSPYTGGDEQYF.

This clone is a singleton in its sample. This chain connects TRBV6-2 or TRBV6-3 to TRBJ2-7, with D perhaps matching TRBD1 (6 bases). In germline, CDR1 is MNHEY, CDR2 SVGEGT. The CDR3 runs to 15 residues. With 2 bases removed from V and 3 bases from J, the gap between germline ends came to 14 bases. CDR3 sequence: CASSYQSGQFYEQYF. In nucleotides, the CDR3 is TGTGCCAGCAGTTACCAGTCCGGACAGTTCTACGAGCAGTACTTC.

The chain recombines TRBV29-1 with TRBJ1-3; 7 nucleotides agree with TRBD1. Germline CDR1 is SQVTM and CDR2 is ANQGSEA. CDR3 length: 15 amino acids. With 6 bases clipped from V and 0 bases from J, the junction kept 8 bases outside the gene matches. CDR3 sequence: CSVTRDSNSGNTIYF. The CDR3 coding sequence is TGCAGCGTAACCCGGGACAGCAACTCTGGAAACACCATATATTTT.

This chain links TRBV7-9 with TRBJ2-7; TRBD2 might be the D (6 bases). The CDR3 runs 12 residues. Trimming took 0 bases from V and 6 from J, leaving 6 bases between them. Germline CDR1 and CDR2: SEHNR and FQNEAQ (reference sequence). CDR3 sequence: CASSLAGGEQYF. For the CDR3, the DNA is TGTGCCAGCAGCTTAGCGGGGGGCGAGCAGTACTTC.

V is TRBV21-1 and J is TRBJ2-5; TRBD2 is taken as the D call from the table, unchecked against the DNA. TRBV21-1 is a documented pseudogene. CDR3 length equals 19 residues. The CDR3 is CASRKKAGCRGEVQETQYF. The CDR3 DNA reads as TGTGCCAGCAGAAAAAAGGCCGGTTGCAGAGGGGAGGTCCAAGAGACCCAGTACTTC.

This clone occurred once. This rearrangement joins TRBV9 to TRBJ1-1; TRBD1 matches at 7 bases. The CDR3 contains 14 residues. Trimming cost V 4 bases and J 3 bases; bases outside gene matches: 6. Germline-derived CDR1 and CDR2 are SGDLS and YYNGEE. The CDR3, as DNA: TGTGCCAGCAGCCTAAGACAGGGTGACACTGAAGCTTTCTTT. This sequence encodes CASSLRQGDTEAFF.

This sequence joins TRBV28 and TRBJ1-1, with D possibly TRBD1 on 6 matching bases. CDR1 is MDHEN, CDR2 SYDVKM, per germline. The CDR3 covers 14 residues. The V gene lost 2 bases and the J gene lost 1 base, with 8 bases spanning the gap. The CDR3 sequence is CASSLGQQNTEAFF. The CDR3 nucleotides read TGTGCCAGCAGTTTAGGACAGCAGAACACTGAAGCTTTCTTT.

The chain is built from TRBV20-1 and TRBJ1-1; D perhaps matches TRBD1 (6 bases). This CDR3 comprises 11 residues. Germline V gives CDR1 DFQATT, CDR2 SNEGSKA (reference sequence). Trimming removed 6 bases at V and 3 bases at J, with 8 bases between. The CDR3 DNA reads as TGCAGTGCCAGGGGAGACACTGAAGCTTTCTTT. Translated: CSARGDTEAFF.

This clone appeared once. The gene calls are TRBV11-2 and TRBJ1-1; D may be TRBD1 (5 bases). This CDR3 spans 14 amino acids. V lost 1 base and J lost 6, with 12 bases in between. Germline V gene data show CDR1 as SGHAT and CDR2 as FQNNGV. The CDR3 bases are TGTGCCAGCAGCTTAGCCCCAGGGTCGGCTGAAGCTTTCTTT. Protein product: CASSLAPGSAEAFF.

The chain joins TRBV7-3 to TRBJ2-6, with 7 bases identical to TRBD1. Germline V gene sequence: CDR1 SGHTA, CDR2 FQGTGA. The CDR3 contains 16 residues. J was trimmed by 0 bases and V by 1 base; bases with no gene match: 0. The CDR3 DNA reads as TGTGCCAGCAGCTTAAGGACAGGCTCTGGGGCCAACGTCCTGACTTTC. Protein: CASSLRTGSGANVLTF.

On this clone itself: Distinct nucleotide sequences in the sample also encode this CDR3. As DNA, the CDR3 is TGTGCCAGCAGCGTAGGGACAGCCTATAATTCACCCCTCCACTTT. Its protein is CASSVGTAYNSPLHF. The chain employs TRBV9 and TRBJ1-6; tentatively, D is TRBD1 (6 bases). The CDR3 covers 15 residues. Germline V gene sequence: CDR1 SGDLS, CDR2 YYNGEE. V was cut by 0 bases and J by 2 bases, with 6 bases left in between.

The V and J genes are TRBV18 and TRBJ2-5; TRBD1 matches at 7 bases. This CDR3 has 14 residues. V dropped 4 bases and J dropped 3; count of bases not matched to a gene: 5. Germline V lookup: CDR1 KGHSH, CDR2 LQKENI. CDR3 loop: CASSLSTGKETQYF. The CDR3 nucleotides are TGTGCCAGCTCACTCTCGACAGGGAAAGAGACCCAGTACTTC.

This clone was observed a handful of times. V gene TRBV11-3 combines with J gene TRBJ1-2; D not certain. The CDR3 spans 16 residues. Looked up from germline, CDR1 is SGHNT and CDR2 is YENEEA. Trimming took off 8 bases at V and 2 bases at J, with 21 bases between the two ends. DNA for the CDR3: TGTGCCAGCGAGAGGAACAATTCTAAGGAAAACTATGGCTACACCTTC. This gives the protein CASERNNSKENYGYTF.